Below, one TCR beta chain is given with its context. Its antigen remains unidentified. Although they were nominally healthy when sampled, donors likely had unrecorded immune exposures. The data originate from a study of cytomegalovirus exposure and HLA in healthy donors. PCR involved 60 Vbeta and 13 Jbeta primers. Clones were sequenced by immunoSEQ multiplex PCR, and TCRdb holds only the in-frame ones, with some missing. The sample holds roughly 120,000 clones, around 78% seen once. General study findings and limits: In presence/absence analyses, roughly uniform sequencing depth across donors was assumed. In a later analysis, an Asian-associated ancestry cluster reportedly showed fewer N-insertions than the approximately 700-donor mean. In most subjects, TCR beta sequences reportedly gave accurate predictions of HLA-A and HLA-B alleles.

The receptor was derived from a middle-aged man in good health and CMV-seronegative. Sequencing was done on a sample of PBMCs.

This chain's CDR3 is CASRSPGGADTQYF. The CDR3 coding sequence is TGTGCCAGCCGATCCCCGGGCGGGGCAGATACGCAGTATTTT. The chain has TRBV5-4 and TRBJ2-3, with TRBD2 as a possible D gene (6 bases). The ends were cut back, 7 bases at V and 4 bases at J, with 16 bases in the middle. This CDR3 contains 14 residues. Germline CDR1 is SGHNT and CDR2 is YYREEE (reference sequence).